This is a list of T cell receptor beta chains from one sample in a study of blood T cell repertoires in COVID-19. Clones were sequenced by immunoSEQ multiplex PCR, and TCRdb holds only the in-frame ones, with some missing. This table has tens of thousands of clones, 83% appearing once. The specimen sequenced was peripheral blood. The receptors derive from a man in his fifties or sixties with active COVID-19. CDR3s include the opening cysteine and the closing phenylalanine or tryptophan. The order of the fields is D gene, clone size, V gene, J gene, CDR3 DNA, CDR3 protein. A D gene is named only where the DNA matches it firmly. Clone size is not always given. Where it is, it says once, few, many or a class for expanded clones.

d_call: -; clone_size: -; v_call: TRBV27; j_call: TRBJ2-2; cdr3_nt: TGTGCCAGCAGTAGGAGCGGTCAAACCGGGGAGCTGTTTTTT; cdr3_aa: CASSRSGQTGELFF
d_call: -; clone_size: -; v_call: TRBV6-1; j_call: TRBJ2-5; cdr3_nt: TGTGCCAGCAGTGAACTAAACAGGGTGGGGGAGACCCAGTACTTC; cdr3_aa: CASSELNRVGETQYF
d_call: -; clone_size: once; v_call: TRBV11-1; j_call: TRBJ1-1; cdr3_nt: TGTGCCAGCAGCTTAGGCCGTCAACGGACTGAAGCTTTCTTT; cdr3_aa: CASSLGRQRTEAFF
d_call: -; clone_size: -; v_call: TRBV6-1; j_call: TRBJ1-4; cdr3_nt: TGTGCCAGCAGTGAACTGGGGGGTATAGGACTGTTTTTT; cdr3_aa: CASSELGGIGLFF
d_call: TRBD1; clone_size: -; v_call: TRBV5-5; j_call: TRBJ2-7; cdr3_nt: TGTGCCAGCAGCTTTGAATTCGGGGACAGGGTTATAGAGCAGTACTTC; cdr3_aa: CASSFEFGDRVIEQYF
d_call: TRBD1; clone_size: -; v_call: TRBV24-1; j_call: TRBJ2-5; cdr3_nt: TGTGCCACCAGTGATGAGGGACAGGGGCAAGAGACCCAGTACTTC; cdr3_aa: CATSDEGQGQETQYF
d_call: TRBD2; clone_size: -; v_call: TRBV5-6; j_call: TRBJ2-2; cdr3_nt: TGTGCCAGCAGCTTACCGGGACTAGCGTATGGCGGGGAGCTGTTTTTT; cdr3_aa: CASSLPGLAYGGELFF
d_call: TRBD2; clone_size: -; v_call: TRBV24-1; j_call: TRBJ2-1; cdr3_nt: TGTGCCACCAGTGATCCTACGCCCAGCGGGAGGGCCGGGGATGAGCAGTTCTTC; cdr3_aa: CATSDPTPSGRAGDEQFF
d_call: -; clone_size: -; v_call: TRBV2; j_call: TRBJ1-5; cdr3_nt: TGTGCCAGCAGTGCCAACAGGGGCAATCAGCCCCAGCATTTT; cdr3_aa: CASSANRGNQPQHF
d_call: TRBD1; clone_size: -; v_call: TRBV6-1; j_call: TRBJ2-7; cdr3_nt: TGTGCCAGCAGTGCAAGCGGACAGGAGTACTCCTACGAGCAGTACTTC; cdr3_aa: CASSASGQEYSYEQYF
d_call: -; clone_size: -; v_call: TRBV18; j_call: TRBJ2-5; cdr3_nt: TGTGCCAGCTCATCCGACATAAACCAAGAGACCCAGTACTTC; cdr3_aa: CASSSDINQETQYF
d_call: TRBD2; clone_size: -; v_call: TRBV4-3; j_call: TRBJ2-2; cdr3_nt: TGCGCCAGCAGCCAAGATTGGGCTAGCGGGTATTACACCGGGGAGCTGTTTTTT; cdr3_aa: CASSQDWASGYYTGELFF
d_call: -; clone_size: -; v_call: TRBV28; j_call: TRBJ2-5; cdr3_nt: TGTGCCAGCACCCAAACCGGGACTCAAGAGACCCAGTACTTC; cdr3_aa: CASTQTGTQETQYF
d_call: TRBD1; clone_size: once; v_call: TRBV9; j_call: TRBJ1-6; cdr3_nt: TGTGCCAGCAGCGTCACAGGGGGCAATTCACCCCTCCACTTT; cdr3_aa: CASSVTGGNSPLHF
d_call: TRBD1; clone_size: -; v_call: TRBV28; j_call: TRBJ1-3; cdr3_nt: TGTGCCGGAAGACAGGGGGCACCTGGAAACACCATATATTTT; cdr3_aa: CAGRQGAPGNTIYF
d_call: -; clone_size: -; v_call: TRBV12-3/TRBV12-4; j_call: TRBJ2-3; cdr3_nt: TGTGCCAGCAGTTCGGCGGGAACAGATACGCAGTATTTT; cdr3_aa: CASSSAGTDTQYF
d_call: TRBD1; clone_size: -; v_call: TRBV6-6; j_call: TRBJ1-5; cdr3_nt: TGTGCCAGCAGTGACAGGGTGGGTCAGCCCCAGCATTTT; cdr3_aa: CASSDRVGQPQHF
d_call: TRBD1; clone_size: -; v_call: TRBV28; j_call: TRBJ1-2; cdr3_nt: TGTGCCAGCAGGCGGGACAGGGCAGATGGCTACACCTTC; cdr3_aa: CASRRDRADGYTF
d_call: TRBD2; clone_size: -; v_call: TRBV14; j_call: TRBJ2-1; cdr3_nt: TGTGCCAGCAGCCAAGTGACTAGCGGAACCTACAATGAGCAGTTCTTC; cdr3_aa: CASSQVTSGTYNEQFF
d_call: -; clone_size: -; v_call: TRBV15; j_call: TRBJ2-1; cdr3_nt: TGTGCCACCAGCAGAGGGTTGGGCGGGAAGTACAATGAGCAGTTCTTC; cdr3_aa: CATSRGLGGKYNEQFF
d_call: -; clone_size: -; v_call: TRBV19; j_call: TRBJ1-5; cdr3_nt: TGTGCCAGTACCATGGGACAATATAGCAATCAGCCCCAGCATTTT; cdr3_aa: CASTMGQYSNQPQHF
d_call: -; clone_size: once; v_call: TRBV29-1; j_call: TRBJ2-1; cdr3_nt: TGCAGCGTATTACAGGACAGCGCTGGAGGCAATGAGCAGTTCTTC; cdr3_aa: CSVLQDSAGGNEQFF
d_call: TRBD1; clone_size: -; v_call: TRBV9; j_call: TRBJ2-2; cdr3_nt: TGTGCCAGCAGCGTAGCTACGGACAGGGCCCTGAACACCGGGGAGCTGTTTTTT; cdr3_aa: CASSVATDRALNTGELFF
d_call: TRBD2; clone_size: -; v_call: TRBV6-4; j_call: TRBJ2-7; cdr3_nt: TGTGCCAGCAGACGGACTAGCGGGGATTACTACGAGCAGTACTTC; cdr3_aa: CASRRTSGDYYEQYF
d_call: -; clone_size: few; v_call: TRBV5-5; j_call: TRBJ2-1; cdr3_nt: TGTGCCAGCAGCTTGAACGCGCGCATCGATGAGCAGTTCTTC; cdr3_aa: CASSLNARIDEQFF
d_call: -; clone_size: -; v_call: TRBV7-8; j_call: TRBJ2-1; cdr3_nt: TGTGCCAGCAGCTTACCCCCGGGAGTTGGAGATGAGCAGTTCTTC; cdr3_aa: CASSLPPGVGDEQFF
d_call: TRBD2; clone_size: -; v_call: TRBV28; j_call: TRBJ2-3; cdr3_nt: TGTGCCAGCAGCCTGGGACTAGAAGCAGATACGCAGTATTTT; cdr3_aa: CASSLGLEADTQYF
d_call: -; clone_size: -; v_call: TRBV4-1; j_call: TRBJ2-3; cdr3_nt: TGCGCCAGCAGCCAAGGGTGGGGGGGCAACACAGATACGCAGTATTTT; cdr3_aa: CASSQGWGGNTDTQYF
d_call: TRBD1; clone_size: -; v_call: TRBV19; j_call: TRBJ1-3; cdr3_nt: TGTGCCAGTGGACACAGGGGAAACTCTGGAAACACCATATATTTT; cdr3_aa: CASGHRGNSGNTIYF
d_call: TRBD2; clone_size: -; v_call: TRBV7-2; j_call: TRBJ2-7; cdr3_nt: TGTGCCAGCAGCTTAGGACTAGCGGGCCCCTACGAGCAGTACTTC; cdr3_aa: CASSLGLAGPYEQYF
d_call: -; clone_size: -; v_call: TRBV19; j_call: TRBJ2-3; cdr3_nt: TGTGCCAGTAGTATCCCCTTGGATACGCAGTATTTT; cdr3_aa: CASSIPLDTQYF
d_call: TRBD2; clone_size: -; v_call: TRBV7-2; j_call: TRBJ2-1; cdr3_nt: TGTGCCAGCAGCTTAGGGATAGCGGGAGGGAGCAATGAGCAGTTCTTC; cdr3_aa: CASSLGIAGGSNEQFF
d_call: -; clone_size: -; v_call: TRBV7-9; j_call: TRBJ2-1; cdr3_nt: TGTGCCAGCAGCTTGTGGGTCGGTGAGCCGGACTTTCACTACAATGAGCAGTTCTTC; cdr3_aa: CASSLWVGEPDFHYNEQFF
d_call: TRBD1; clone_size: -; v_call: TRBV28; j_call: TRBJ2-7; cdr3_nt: TGTGCCAGCGCCCTGGACAGGCGACAGTACTTC; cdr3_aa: CASALDRRQYF
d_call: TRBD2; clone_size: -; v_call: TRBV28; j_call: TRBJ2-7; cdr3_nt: TGTGCCAGCAGTGCTTCTAGCGGGGGGGCCTACGAGCAGTACTTC; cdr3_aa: CASSASSGGAYEQYF
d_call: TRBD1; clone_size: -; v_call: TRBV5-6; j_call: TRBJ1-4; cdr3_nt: TGTGCCAGCAGCACCGGACAGGGTACGATACTTAATGAAAAACTGTTTTTT; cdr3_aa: CASSTGQGTILNEKLFF
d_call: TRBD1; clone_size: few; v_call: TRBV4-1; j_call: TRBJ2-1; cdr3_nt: TGCGCCAGCAGCCAAGATCCAGGGGGTGTCAATGAGCAGTTCTTC; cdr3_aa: CASSQDPGGVNEQFF
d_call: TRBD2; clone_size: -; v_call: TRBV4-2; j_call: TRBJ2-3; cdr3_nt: TGTGCCAGCAGCCAAGGTACGACTAGCGGGGGTGATACGCAGTATTTT; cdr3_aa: CASSQGTTSGGDTQYF
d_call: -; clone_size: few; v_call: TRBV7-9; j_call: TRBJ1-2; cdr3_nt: TGTGCCAGCCCGAGGGGGAACTATGGCTACACCTTC; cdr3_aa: CASPRGNYGYTF
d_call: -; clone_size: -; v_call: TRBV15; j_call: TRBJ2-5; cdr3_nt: TGTGCCACCAGCAGGAAGGGCCAGGGCCAGTACTTC; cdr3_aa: CATSRKGQGQYF